The source of this TCR beta chain is a study of shared clonotypes between healthy human individuals. Method: immunoSEQ multiplex PCR; TCRdb's copy keeps in-frame clones and lacks some. The table lists about 2.3 million clones, 85% to 95% of them singletons, with around 0.35% in the top ten. The germline V gene has CDR1 SGHTA and CDR2 FQGTGA. CDR3 length equals 13 residues. V was clipped by 9 bases and J by 6 bases, with 15 bases between them. This clone is a singleton in its sample. The rearrangement uses TRBV7-3 and TRBJ1-5, with D tentatively TRBD1 (6 bases). This clonotype was sampled from a man between 18 and 35 years old in good health. Some clones in this sample may be carry-over from other donors' samples. Sequencing was performed on naive CD4+ T cells from PBMCs. Stated subset: CD45RA+ positively selected. DNA of the CDR3: TGTGCCAGGGGGATACAGGGAAGTCAGCCCCAGCATTTT. Its translation is CARGIQGSQPQHF.